The 24 T cell receptor beta chains given below trace back to one sample, sequenced in a study of T-cell reconstitution after alpha-beta-depleted transplantation in children. Unique molecular identifiers were used to barcode this TCRbeta library. TCRdb recomputed calls from the PCR reads with MiXCR, one row per CDR3 protein. Of fewer than 700,000 distinct CDR3 sequences detected, 10% to 15% appear once; the ten largest clones hold over 2%. The source material was PBMCs, mostly from graft donor cells, sampled 360 days after TCRalphabeta/CD19-depleted stem cell transplant. All receptors come from a male patient between 10 and 17 years old who had a stem cell transplant for acute myeloid leukemia, so the T cells may come from the graft donor.

V is TRBV7-2 and J is TRBJ1-1; D is perhaps TRBD1 (5 bases). CDR3 length: 14 amino acids. V was clipped by 5 bases and J by 3 bases, with 13 bases between them. Germline lookup yields CDR1 SGHTA and CDR2 FQGNSA. The CDR3, as DNA: TGTGCCAGCAGCCCGAGAGGGGTTGACACTGAAGCTTTCTTT. It translates to CASSPRGVDTEAFF.

This clonotype showed up just once. The chain uses TRBV28 and TRBJ1-2; the match to TRBD1 covers 7 bases. CDR3 length: 18 amino acids. The germline gives CDR1 MDHEN, CDR2 SYDVKM. V gave up 6 bases and J gave up 0 bases; unmatched junction bases: 16. For the CDR3, the DNA is TGTGCCAGCAGACCAAACCCCTTCGGGACAGAAGCTAACTATGGCTACACCTTC. This gives the protein CASRPNPFGTEANYGYTF.

This clonotype was counted many times. The chain recombines TRBV9 with TRBJ2-2, with D possibly TRBD1 on 5 matching bases. Trimming removed 1 base at V and 1 base at J, with 14 bases between. This CDR3 region has 17 residues. Germline V gives CDR1 SGDLS, CDR2 YYNGEE. The CDR3 sequence: CASSVLYPRGNTGELFF. CDR3 sequence (DNA): TGTGCCAGCAGCGTACTCTACCCTAGGGGGAACACCGGGGAGCTGTTTTTT.

The chain employs TRBV29-1 and TRBJ2-7; D gene ambiguous. Trimming took off 4 bases at V and 1 base at J, with 11 bases between the two ends. The CDR3 is made up of 13 amino acids. CDR1 and CDR2 from the germline V gene are SQVTM and ANQGSEA. CDR3 bases: TGCAGCGTTGCTGGGGATTGGTCCTACGAGCAGTACTTC. Translating gives CSVAGDWSYEQYF.

The rearrangement joins TRBV30 to TRBJ2-7, with 9 bases lining up with TRBD1. V lost 2 bases and J lost 2; bases outside the gene matches: 1. Germline-derived CDR1 and CDR2 are GTSNPN and SVGIG (reference sequence). The CDR3 totals 13 residues. DNA for the CDR3: TGTGCCTGGAGTCGACAGGGGGCCTACGAGCAGTACTTC. Translating it yields CAWSRQGAYEQYF.

This clonotype showed up just a few times. The V gene is TRBV3-1, the J gene TRBJ2-7; a possible D gene is TRBD2 (7 bases). This CDR3 contains 16 residues. V was trimmed by 0 bases and J by 3 bases, leaving 15 bases between them. The germline gives CDR1 LGHDT, CDR2 YNNKEL (reference sequence). The CDR3 DNA reads as TGTGCCAGCAGCCAAGATTTGGGGAGGGGGTACTACGAGCAGTACTTC. Protein: CASSQDLGRGYYEQYF.

The chain combines TRBV20-1 with TRBJ2-7; the D is unclear. This CDR3 comprises 16 residues. Germline-derived CDR1 and CDR2 are DFQATT and SNEGSKA (reference sequence). V shed 1 base and J shed 3 bases, with 19 bases lying between them. DNA for the CDR3: TGCAGTGCTAGAGTTAGCAGCCCTAACTACCACTACGAGCAGTACTTC. Encoded protein: CSARVSSPNYHYEQYF.

Details on this clonotype: The CDR3 end shows no conserved phenylalanine or tryptophan, and so a read error is likely. The gene calls are TRBV28 and TRBJ1-1; D is uncertain. Germline assignment: CDR1 MDHEN and CDR2 SYDVKM. The CDR3 runs to 15 residues. V lost 4 bases and J lost 3, with 15 bases in between. The CDR3, as DNA: TGTGCCAGCAGTTCCCGGGCGGGCGTTTACACTGAAGCTTTCTAT. It codes for CASSSRAGVYTEAFY.

This clonotype appeared a few times. The V gene is TRBV4-2, the J gene TRBJ1-1, with D maybe TRBD1 (5 bases). This CDR3 contains 15 residues. The V and J ends lost 3 bases and 0 bases respectively, with 11 bases between them. Looked up from germline, CDR1 is LGHNA and CDR2 is YNFKEQ. The CDR3 loop is CASSQAGLVNTEAFF. CDR3 nucleotide sequence: TGTGCCAGCAGCCAGGCAGGGCTGGTGAACACTGAAGCTTTCTTT.

Many counts were recorded for this clonotype. The CDR3 DNA is TGTGCCAGCAGCGTCGGGACAGGGGGAAGTCTCATTCAGTACTTC. This sequence encodes CASSVGTGGSLIQYF. The rearrangement joins TRBV9 to TRBJ2-4; 11 nucleotides line up with TRBD1. This CDR3 is 15 amino acids long. V trimming: 2 bases; J trimming: 9 bases; junction bases outside the gene matches: 7. CDR1 and CDR2 from the germline V gene are SGDLS and YYNGEE.

This clonotype has at least ten counts. The chain joins TRBV20-1 to TRBJ2-3; D is possibly TRBD2 (5 bases). V was cut by 2 bases and J by 2 bases, with 8 bases left in between. The CDR3 consists of 13 residues. Germline values: CDR1 DFQATT, CDR2 SNEGSKA (reference sequence). The DNA of the CDR3 is TGCAGTGCTAGACCGGGATCCACAGATACGCAGTATTTT. Its translation: CSARPGSTDTQYF.

The table lists this clonotype with a few counts. The V gene is TRBV15, the J gene TRBJ1-5; D unresolved. Deletions cut 6 bases from V and 0 bases from J, with 9 bases between. CDR3 size: 14 residues. Germline V gives CDR1 LNHNV, CDR2 YYDKDF (reference sequence). CDR3 nucleotides: TGTGCCACCAGGGCGGTTTTTAGCAATCAGCCCCAGCATTTT. This gives the protein CATRAVFSNQPQHF.

There are a few counts of this clonotype. The chain joins TRBV20-1 to TRBJ2-5; possibly TRBD1 or TRBD2 for D (7 bases each). The V gene lost 6 bases and the J gene lost 7 bases, with 9 bases spanning the gap. The germline V gene encodes CDR1 DFQATT and CDR2 SNEGSKA (reference sequence). The CDR3 length is 10 residues. The CDR3 is CSARGGTQYF. The CDR3 bases are TGCAGTGCCAGGGGGGGGACCCAGTACTTC.

This clonotype was counted between two and nine times. The chain joins TRBV11-1 to TRBJ2-1; D not resolved. CDR1 is SGHAT and CDR2 is FQDESV in the germline V gene (reference sequence). The V end was cut by 5 bases, the J end by 2 bases, with 13 bases between. The CDR3 contains 15 residues. CDR3 in amino acids: CASSPLSAPYNEQFF. CDR3 coding DNA: TGTGCCAGCAGCCCCCTCAGCGCACCCTACAATGAGCAGTTCTTC.

In this sample, this clonotype is large. J is TRBJ2-7 and V is TRBV29-1; 9 bases fit TRBD1. With 7 bases clipped from V and 2 bases from J, the junction kept 9 bases outside the gene matches. Looked up from germline, CDR1 is SQVTM and CDR2 is ANQGSEA. There are 14 residues in the CDR3. The CDR3: CSASGDRVTYEQYF. The CDR3 DNA follows: TGCAGCGCCTCGGGGGACAGGGTCACCTACGAGCAGTACTTC.

At least ten counts were recorded for this clonotype. The chain links TRBV6-5 to TRBJ1-3; D is ambiguous. The CDR3 has 15 residues. Germline CDR1 MNHEY, CDR2 SVGAGI. V was cut by 0 bases and J by 3 bases, with 9 bases left in between. The DNA of the CDR3 is TGTGCCAGCAGTTACTCGTGGGAGAGTGGAAACACCATATATTTT. Translation gives CASSYSWESGNTIYF.

This clonotype was picked up many times. The chain has TRBV7-8 and TRBJ2-7, with 8 bases aligning to TRBD1. Germline V CDR1 and CDR2: SGHVS, FQNEAQ. With V trimmed by 1 base and J by 4 bases, 3 bases remained unmatched. The CDR3 has 14 amino acids. The CDR3 nucleotides are TGTGCCAGCAGCTTAGGGGACAGGTTATACGAGCAGTACTTC. Encoded protein: CASSLGDRLYEQYF.

The chain uses TRBV7-2 and TRBJ2-7; D not resolved. Germline V gene sequence: CDR1 SGHTA, CDR2 FQGNSA. The CDR3 is made up of 14 amino acids. Trimming removed 2 bases at V and 2 bases at J, with 10 bases between. The CDR3 is CASSLLDDAYEQYF. CDR3 coding DNA: TGTGCCAGCAGCTTATTAGACGATGCCTACGAGCAGTACTTC. The full variable domain, in which reference TRBV7-2 and TRBJ2-7 provide the parts outside the CDR3, is GAGVSQSPSNKVTEKGKDVELRCDPISGHTALYWYRQSLGQGLEFLIYFQGNSAPDKSGLPSDRFSAERTGGSVSTLTIQRTQQEDSAVYLCASSLLDDAYEQYFGPGTRLTVT.

This clonotype was found a few times. The V and J genes are TRBV27 and TRBJ2-7; D tentatively reads TRBD1 or TRBD2 (5 bases each). Trimming took 0 bases from V and 2 from J, leaving 17 bases between them. The CDR3 consists of 17 residues. The V gene's germline CDR1 is MNHEY and CDR2 SMNVEV (reference sequence). CDR3 protein: CASSLSGLALKTYEQYF. The CDR3 region has the DNA TGTGCCAGCAGTTTATCGGGGCTAGCCTTGAAAACCTACGAGCAGTACTTC.

V gene TRBV4-2 combines with J gene TRBJ2-3; 7 bases match TRBD2. The CDR3 consists of 15 residues. In germline, CDR1 is LGHNA, CDR2 YNFKEQ. The V and J ends lost 7 bases and 0 bases, in that order; junction bases with no gene match: 7. The CDR3 spells CASTRSSGSTDTQYF. In nucleotides, the CDR3 is TGTGCCAGCACCCGGAGTAGCGGGAGCACAGATACGCAGTATTTT.

As DNA, the CDR3 is TGTGCCAGCAGCTTCACCGGGACAGGGTTTTACAATGAGCAGTTCTTC. Residues: CASSFTGTGFYNEQFF. The genes are TRBV7-2 and TRBJ2-1; 9 bases map to TRBD1. Unmatched junction bases numbered 7, after V lost 3 bases and J lost 4 bases. CDR3 length equals 16 residues. From germline, CDR1 is SGHTA and CDR2 FQGNSA.

This clonotype came up a few times. CDR3 bases: TGTGCCAGCAGTTACAGGGATTTCGAGACCCAGTACTTC. It is translated as CASSYRDFETQYF. The chain joins TRBV6-5 to TRBJ2-5; D unresolved. The CDR3 has 13 amino acids. Germline-derived CDR1 and CDR2 are MNHEY and SVGAGI. V lost 2 bases and J lost 5, with 9 bases in between.

The sample holds a few counts of this clonotype. The chain joins TRBV29-1 to TRBJ1-6; D unresolved. The V gene lost 4 bases and the J gene lost 5 bases, with 9 bases spanning the gap. CDR1 is SQVTM, CDR2 ANQGSEA, per germline. CDR3 size: 13 residues. The CDR3 is CSVGQEDNSPLHF. CDR3 coding DNA: TGCAGCGTTGGGCAAGAAGATAATTCACCCCTCCACTTT.

The chain carries TRBV4-3 and TRBJ2-7; D might be TRBD1 (6 bases). Trimming shortened V by 4 bases and J by 2 bases, and 21 bases separated the two germline ends. Germline V gene data show CDR1 as LGHNA and CDR2 as YSLEER. The CDR3 extends over 17 amino acids. DNA for the CDR3: TGCGCCAGCAGCCTCGCCGTAACCGGGACACCTACCTACGAGCAGTACTTC. It codes for CASSLAVTGTPTYEQYF.